The clone carrying this T cell receptor beta chain was observed at least ten times. Its antigen is not identified. This record comes from a study of T cells in Graves' hyperthyroidism and ophthalmopathy. Regarding the study as a whole: Ophthalmopathy and stable hyperthyroidism were told apart by a 13 V-J model. In blood, most of the thyroid clonotypes expanded above 0.001 were also present.

Losses at the gene ends were 2 bases for V and 4 bases for J; bases not matched to a gene: 8. The CDR3 loop spans 16 amino acids. Amplification targeted TCR beta CDR3 regions from RNA transcripts. The HTBI primer set was used in a first-round RT-PCR of the TCR CDR3. TCRdb re-analysed the multiplex PCR reads in MiXCR, keeping a single row per CDR3 protein. The sample includes hundreds of thousands of distinct CDR3 sequences, around 21% seen only once; the top ten take 30% to 40%. This sequence originates from a young man with Graves' ophthalmopathy. What was sequenced was blood. This chain uses TRBV12-3 or TRBV12-4 with TRBJ2-5, with 9 bases lining up with TRBD2. Here the CDR3 DNA reads TGTGCCAGCAGTTTATCGGCGGGAGGGCCTATAGAGACCCAGTACTTC. Its translation: CASSLSAGGPIETQYF.